The T cell receptor beta chain described here comes from a study of blood T cells in healthy people across ages (dated by TCRdb to 2014 to 2015). General notes on the study: In model experiments, template switching captured roughly one uniquely barcoded TCR beta cDNA molecule for every two T cells. Using the same blood draw, the study looked at two additional independent replicas of 1 million unique cDNA reads for two donors, one aged 18 to 29 and the other aged 80 or older. Age-related changes in TCR beta repertoire diversity were measured in the study by deep sequencing normalized with unique cDNA molecular identifiers. Four age groups were formed from the donors: young (average approximately 16 years), middle-aged (just under 40), aged (approximately 60) and long-lived (around 82). To avoid experimental bias, donors of different ages were spread randomly across the sequencing lanes.

The library was made by 5' RACE. Sequencing instrument: Illumina HiSeq 2500. A second roughly 6 to 11 cycle PCR used a sample-barcoded 5' primer and a J-beta primer mix. Each TCR beta cDNA molecule received a unique molecular identifier from a template-switch 5' adaptor carrying 12 random nucleotides. At least 2.5 million CDR3-containing paired-end reads were obtained from each sample. First-strand cDNA was synthesized from all RNA with the Mint cDNA synthesis kit, primed by a TRBC-specific oligonucleotide. All cDNA was treated with uracil-DNA glycosylase and then went through a first 18-cycle PCR with the universal primers M1SS and BC2_uni_R. The study's own analysis went as follows. For normalization, 1 million high-quality reads were randomly selected from each sample, with every read carrying a distinct molecular identifier. Instead of being binned into consensus sequences, reads that shared molecular identifiers were thrown out. MiTCR, set to a Q25 quality threshold and the strictest error-elimination algorithm, was used for CDR3 identification, clonotype clustering and error correction. Lower-bound total TCR beta diversity was estimated with a nonparametric unseen species model using Euler transformation. TCRdb passed the public sequencing reads through fastp at Q25 and MiXCR, retaining productive beta sequences. Merged by CDR3 protein, the rows form single entries marked with the most common genes and DNA. These V and J calls originate from TCRdb's pipeline instead of the authors' own analysis. This sample comprises almost 1 million distinct CDR3 sequences, about 51% of them detected only once. The ten largest clones add up to 20% to 25% of the sample.

Donors were 35 to 40 systemically healthy Caucasian individuals from Russia aged roughly 6 to 90 years. Each donor gave around 9.5 milliliters of peripheral blood, collected into EDTA-treated Vacutainer tubes. Ficoll-Paque density-gradient centrifugation was used to isolate PBMCs, with at least 7 million per sample. Trizol reagent was used to extract total RNA from the PBMCs, yielding at least 5 micrograms per sample. Naive CD45RAhigh/CD27high T cell percentages were measured by flow cytometry on a PBMC aliquot from every donor. Paper-wide results and their limitations: As age increased, observed TCR beta diversity per million T cells dropped in a roughly linear way, and a significant reduction was already evident by age 40. Bulk unsorted PBMC profiling prevented conclusive comparison of naive and antigen-experienced compartments. Because donor CMV infection status was unknown, age-related changes in expanded clonotypes were potentially confounded. Compared with the aged group, the long-lived group had more naive CD4+ T cells, fewer expanded clones and increased TCR diversity, suggesting age selection. A strong correlation was found between observed TCR beta diversity and the percentage of naive T cells measured by flow cytometry. Estimates of total diversity from one million sequenced T cells were regarded as lower bounds and underestimates.

From cysteine to phenylalanine, the CDR3 is 14 amino acids long. Only the CDR3 portion is preserved as DNA: 42 bases, with reading frame beginning at the first base. The germline V gene (reference sequence) supplies CDR1 SGHKS and CDR2 YYEKEE. The V and J ends are trimmed by 2 bases and 4 bases, leaving 12 bases between them. With regard to this clonotype: What antigen it recognizes has not been identified. Per-base qualities were not stored, and no clone one base away is much larger.

The chain was built from TRBV5-5 and TRBJ1-2; the D gene identity is not certain. Sequenced input: blood. The sequence derives from a woman in her fifties or sixties in good health. The CDR3 loop reads CASSFGRHPYGYTF. The bases read TGTGCCAGCAGCTTCGGCCGACACCCCTATGGCTACACCTTC.